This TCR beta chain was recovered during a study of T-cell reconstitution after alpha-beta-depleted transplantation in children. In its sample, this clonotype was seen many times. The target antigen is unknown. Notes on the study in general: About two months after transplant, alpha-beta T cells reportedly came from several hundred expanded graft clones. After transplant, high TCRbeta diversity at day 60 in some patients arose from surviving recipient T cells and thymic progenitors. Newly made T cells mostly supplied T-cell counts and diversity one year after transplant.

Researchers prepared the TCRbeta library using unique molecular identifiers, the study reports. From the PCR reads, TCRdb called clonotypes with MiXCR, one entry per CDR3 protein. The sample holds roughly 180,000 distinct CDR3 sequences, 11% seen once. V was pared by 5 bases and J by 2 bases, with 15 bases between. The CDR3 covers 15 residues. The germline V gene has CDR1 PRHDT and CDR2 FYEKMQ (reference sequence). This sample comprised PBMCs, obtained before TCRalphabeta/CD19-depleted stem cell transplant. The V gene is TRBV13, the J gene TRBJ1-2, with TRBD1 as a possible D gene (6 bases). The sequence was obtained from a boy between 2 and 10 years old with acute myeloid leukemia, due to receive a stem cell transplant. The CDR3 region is CASSPWTADNYGYTF. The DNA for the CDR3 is TGTGCCAGCAGCCCTTGGACAGCCGACAACTATGGCTACACCTTC.